This T cell receptor beta chain was recorded in a study of Ad26.COV2.S vaccination and SARS-CoV-2 variants. Overall study results and limits: Participants given vaccine showed non-spike TCR breadth similar to that of placebo recipients. Substantial breadth was reported for post-vaccination spike-specific CD8+ and CD4+ T cells.

Turning to this clone: Antigen unknown.

Clones were read by immunoSEQ multiplex PCR, and TCRdb kept only the in-frame ones, dropping some. The sample has 300,000 to 400,000 clones; just over 90% are singletons. With V trimmed by 0 bases and J by 7 bases, 5 bases remained unmatched. The germline gives CDR1 KGHSH, CDR2 LQKENI. CDR3 size: 15 residues. The starting material was peripheral blood, obtained after recovery from COVID-19. This chain links TRBV18 with TRBJ2-1; 8 bases align to TRBD1. The source is a human donor who had recovered from COVID-19. The DNA of the CDR3 is TGTGCCAGCTCACCACCATGGACAGGGAGTAATGAGCAGTTCTTC. It yields the protein CASSPPWTGSNEQFF.